This TCR beta chain appears in the sequencing data of a study of ipilimumab plus nivolumab after autologous stem cell transplantation. Germline assignment: CDR1 SGHRS and CDR2 YFSETQ. V was trimmed by 0 bases and J by 0 bases, leaving 7 bases between them. The CDR3 spans 16 residues. Produced via immunoSEQ multiplex PCR; TCRdb's table is partial and in-frame only. The sample consists of 9,000 to 15,000 clones, more than 65% of them appearing once. The specimen was PBMCs, collected in a trial of ipilimumab plus nivolumab as post-transplant consolidation. This TCR was sampled from a male donor with multiple myeloma. This chain joins TRBV5-1 and TRBJ1-6; D perhaps matches TRBD1 (5 bases). CDR3 amino acids: CASSLGGSSYNSPLHF. Here the CDR3 DNA reads TGCGCCAGCAGCTTGGGGGGCAGCTCCTATAATTCACCCCTCCACTTT.